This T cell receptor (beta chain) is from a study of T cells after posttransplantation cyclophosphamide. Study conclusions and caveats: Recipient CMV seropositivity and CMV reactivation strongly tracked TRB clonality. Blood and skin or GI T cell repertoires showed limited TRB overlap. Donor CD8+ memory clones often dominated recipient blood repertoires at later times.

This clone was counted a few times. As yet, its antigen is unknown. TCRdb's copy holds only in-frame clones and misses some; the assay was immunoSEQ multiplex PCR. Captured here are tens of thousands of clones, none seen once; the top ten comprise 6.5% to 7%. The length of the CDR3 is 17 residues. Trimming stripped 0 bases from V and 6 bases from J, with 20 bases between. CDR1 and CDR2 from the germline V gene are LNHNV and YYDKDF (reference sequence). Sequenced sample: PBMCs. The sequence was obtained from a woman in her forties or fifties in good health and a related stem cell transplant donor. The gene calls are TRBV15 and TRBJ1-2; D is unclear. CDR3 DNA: TGTGCCACCAGCAGAGATTCGCGGGTTTGGAACGATAATGGCTACACCTTC. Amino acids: CATSRDSRVWNDNGYTF.